Below are 3 T cell receptor beta chains sequenced from a single sample in a study of blood T cell repertoires in COVID-19. Method: immunoSEQ multiplex PCR; TCRdb's copy keeps in-frame clones and lacks some. This sample carries a few hundred thousand clones, about 91% of them seen once, and the ten largest clones take roughly 4.5%. Source material: peripheral blood. These receptors all stem from a woman in her thirties or forties who had recovered from COVID-19.

A few counts support this clone. V gene TRBV2 combines with J gene TRBJ1-1, with D possibly being TRBD1 (6 bases). The CDR3 sequence is 15 residues long. The germline V gene encodes CDR1 SNHLY and CDR2 FYNNEI. The V and J ends lost 6 bases and 4 bases respectively, with 18 bases between them. DNA for the CDR3: TGTGCCAGCAGAGAACAGGGTTTGGTGGGCACTGAAGCTTTCTTT. Translation gives CASREQGLVGTEAFF.

V usage is TRBV7-2 and J usage is TRBJ2-5; 9 positions agree with TRBD2. The V and J ends lost 0 bases and 0 bases, in that order; junction bases with no gene match: 11. Germline V CDR1 and CDR2: SGHTA, FQGNSA. The CDR3 totals 19 residues. CDR3 sequence (DNA): TGTGCCAGCAGCTTAGCACCCCCTTTGAGCGGGGGGTACCAAGAGACCCAGTACTTC. Translating gives CASSLAPPLSGGYQETQYF.

The chain combines TRBV2 with TRBJ2-2; a weak D match, TRBD1 (6 bases). Trimming took off 2 bases at V and 3 bases at J, with 10 bases between the two ends. Germline CDR1 SNHLY, CDR2 FYNNEI. The CDR3 totals 15 residues. CDR3 in DNA: TGTGCCAGCAGTGAACGACAGGCGTACACCGGGGAGCTGTTTTTT. Its translation: CASSERQAYTGELFF.